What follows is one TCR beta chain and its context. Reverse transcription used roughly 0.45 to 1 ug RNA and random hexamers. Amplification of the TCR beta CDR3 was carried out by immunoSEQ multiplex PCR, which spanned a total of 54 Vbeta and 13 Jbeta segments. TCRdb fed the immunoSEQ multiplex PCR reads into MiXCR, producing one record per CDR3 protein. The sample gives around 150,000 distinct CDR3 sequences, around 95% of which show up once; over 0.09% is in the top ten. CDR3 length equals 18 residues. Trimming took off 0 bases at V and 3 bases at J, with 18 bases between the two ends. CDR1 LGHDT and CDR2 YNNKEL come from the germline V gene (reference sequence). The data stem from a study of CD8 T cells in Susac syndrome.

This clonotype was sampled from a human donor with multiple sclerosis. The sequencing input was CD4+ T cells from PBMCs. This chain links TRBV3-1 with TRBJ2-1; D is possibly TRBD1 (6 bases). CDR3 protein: CASSQERTGTRIYNEQFF. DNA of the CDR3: TGTGCCAGCAGCCAAGAGAGGACCGGGACACGTATCTACAATGAGCAGTTCTTC.